Sequencing of this TCR beta chain was carried out in a study of neurological immune-mediated disorders. The cDNA was generated by 5'RACE with 10-nucleotide random UMIs. Over 170 million TCR-beta sequences from 15-18 subjects came from every sequencing run. TCRdb re-called the 5' RACE reads through MiXCR, storing one row per CDR3 protein. This table holds 31,000 or so distinct CDR3 sequences, about 4.5% found once. In regard to this clonotype: Its antigen is undetermined.

Broader study findings: The expanded clones of different subjects shared no CDR3 amino acid sequences (suggesting private repertoires in all groups).

Trimming took 4 bases from V and 2 from J, leaving 12 bases between them. The CDR3 is 14 residues long. Germline V gives CDR1 SNHLY, CDR2 FYNNEI. Sequenced sample: PBMCs. The J gene is TRBJ2-7, the V gene TRBV2; D not certain. The receptor was derived from a man aged 18 to 30 in good health. CDR3 nucleotides: TGTGCCAGCAGTGGAGCAAGGATCACCTACGAGCAGTACTTC. Residues: CASSGARITYEQYF.